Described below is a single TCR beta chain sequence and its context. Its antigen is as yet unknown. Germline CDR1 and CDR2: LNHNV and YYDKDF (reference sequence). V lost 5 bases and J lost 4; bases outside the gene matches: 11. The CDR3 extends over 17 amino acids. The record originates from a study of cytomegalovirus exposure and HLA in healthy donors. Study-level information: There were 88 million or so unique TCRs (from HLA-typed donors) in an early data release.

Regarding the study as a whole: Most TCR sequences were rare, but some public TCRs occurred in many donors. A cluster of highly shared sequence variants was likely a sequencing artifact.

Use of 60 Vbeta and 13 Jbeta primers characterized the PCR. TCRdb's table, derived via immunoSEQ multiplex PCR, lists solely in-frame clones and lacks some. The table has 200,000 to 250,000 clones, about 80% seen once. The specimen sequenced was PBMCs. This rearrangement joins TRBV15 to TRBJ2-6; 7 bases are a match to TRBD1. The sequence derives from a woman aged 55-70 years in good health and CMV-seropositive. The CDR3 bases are TGTGCCACCAGCCCATCACCGACAGGGACCGGGGCCAACGTCCTGACTTTC. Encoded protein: CATSPSPTGTGANVLTF.